Listed below are T cell receptor beta chains from one sample, sequenced in a study of OX40 agonist ivuxolimab in advanced cancers. Generated by immunoSEQ multiplex PCR, the TCRdb table keeps only in-frame clones and is missing some. This sample yields about 33,000 clones, of which about 80% are seen a single time; roughly an eighth belongs to the top ten. This specimen consisted of CD4+ or CD8+ T cells sorted from blood, obtained in a trial of the OX40 agonist ivuxolimab. Receptors were obtained from an adult with an advanced solid tumor such as melanoma, head and neck, liver or kidney cancer. Each CDR3 is given with its conserved first and last residue. Rows may omit the clone size; those that give it use once, few, many or a size class.

j_call clone_size v_call cdr3_aa
TRBJ2-3 few TRBV4-2 CASSPDRGGTDTQYF
TRBJ2-2 . TRBV28 CASSLIGGTGELFF
TRBJ1-2 . TRBV5-1 CASRGQGARNYGYTF
TRBJ1-2 . TRBV5-4 CASSLRTGNYGYTF
TRBJ2-3 . TRBV5-1 CASSLNDGGPDTQYF
TRBJ2-2 . TRBV27 CASSWGQRSGELFF
TRBJ2-7 . TRBV15 CATSRAERLGHEQYF
TRBJ2-3 . TRBV7-2 CASSRDGFTDTQYF
TRBJ2-1 . TRBV7-9 CASSPRGGEGLAGDEQFF
TRBJ2-3 . TRBV30 CAWGFDRGTFSDTQYF
TRBJ1-5 few TRBV30 CAWSVRGVAGRNQPQHF
TRBJ2-7 . TRBV19 CASSITGGTGEQYF
TRBJ2-1 . TRBV2 CASRPTEHWEQFF
TRBJ2-7 . TRBV25-1 CASSADSFLSYEQYF
TRBJ1-1 . TRBV27 CASATGLGTEAFF
TRBJ2-3 . TRBV5-1 CASSLGISASTDTQYF
TRBJ1-5 . TRBV28 CASSLPPTVNQPQHF
TRBJ2-1 . TRBV6-6 CASSYGPPDLDNEQFF
TRBJ2-7 once TRBV5-5 CASEGLADEQYF
TRBJ2-6 . TRBV27 CASSLAGANVLTF
TRBJ2-7 . TRBV5-6 CASRPQPGTGYEQYF
TRBJ2-3 . TRBV6-5 CASSDSVSGEGTQYF
TRBJ2-5 . TRBV27 CASSFFPKTSGGQETQYF
TRBJ1-4 . TRBV4-3 CASSQDLVATNEKLFF
TRBJ2-3 . TRBV6-5 CASSEGLTTDTQYF
TRBJ2-1 once TRBV28 CASSFSGEQFF
TRBJ2-1 . TRBV27 CASSPSRRVGSYNEQFF
TRBJ2-5 . TRBV30 CAWSVSAETQYF
TRBJ1-2 medium-sized TRBV27 CASSPKQDNYGYTF
TRBJ2-5 . TRBV27 CASSLRGRTQETQYF
TRBJ2-2 . TRBV5-4 CASSPAGTGELFF
TRBJ2-5 . TRBV28 CASSLWDRPRPQETQYF
TRBJ1-1 . TRBV7-6 CASSSTGGAYTEAFF
TRBJ1-2 . TRBV4-3 CASSLGRDNYGYTF
TRBJ2-7 . TRBV9 CASSVGIDYEQYF
TRBJ1-6 once TRBV5-4 CASSGTGFDNSPLHF
TRBJ1-2 few TRBV28 CASSFGAGGINYGYTF
TRBJ2-7 . TRBV11-1 CASSLRTGAAYEQYF